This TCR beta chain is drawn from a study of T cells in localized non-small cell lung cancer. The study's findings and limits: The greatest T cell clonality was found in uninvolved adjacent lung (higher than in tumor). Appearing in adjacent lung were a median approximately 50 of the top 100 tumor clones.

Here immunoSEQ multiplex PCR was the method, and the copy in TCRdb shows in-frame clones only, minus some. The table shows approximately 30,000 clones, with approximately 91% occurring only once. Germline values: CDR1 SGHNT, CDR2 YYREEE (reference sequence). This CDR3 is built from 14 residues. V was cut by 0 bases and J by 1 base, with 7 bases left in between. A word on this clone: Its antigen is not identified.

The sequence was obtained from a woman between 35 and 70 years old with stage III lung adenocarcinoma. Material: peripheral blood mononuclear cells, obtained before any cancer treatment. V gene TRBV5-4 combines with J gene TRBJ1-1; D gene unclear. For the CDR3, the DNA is TGTGCCAGCAGCTTGGGGGCCGGGAACACTGAAGCTTTCTTT. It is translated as CASSLGAGNTEAFF.